This T cell receptor beta chain was sequenced during a study of cytomegalovirus exposure and HLA in healthy donors. The table lists this clone with a count of one. Its specificity is not known. This CDR3 has 16 residues. Trimming at V came to 2 bases and at J to 2 bases, leaving 5 bases not matched to a gene. Germline CDR1 and CDR2: MNHEY and SMNVEV (reference sequence). PCR amplification relied on 60 Vbeta primers (plus 13 Jbeta primers). Generated by immunoSEQ multiplex PCR, the TCRdb table keeps only in-frame clones and is missing some. Of around 140,000 clones in the sample, about 74% were seen once. Broader study findings: Other equally common chains were less clonally expanded than HLA-associated TCR beta chains, a later analysis showed.

This clonotype originated in a man aged 35 to 55 in good health and CMV-seropositive. V gene TRBV27 combines with J gene TRBJ2-1; TRBD1 aligns across 8 bases. Sequencing was performed on PBMCs. The CDR3 spells CASSLAGTGAYNEQFF. In DNA, the CDR3 is TGTGCCAGCAGTTTAGCCGGGACAGGCGCCTACAATGAGCAGTTCTTC.